A selection of T cell receptor beta chains follows, all from one sample in a study of blood T cell repertoires in COVID-19. Assay used: immunoSEQ multiplex PCR; TCRdb lists only in-frame clones, some missing. The repertoire consists of about 260,000 clones, with 84% occurring once and the leading ten covering 1.5% to 1.9%. The material sequenced was peripheral blood. The receptors shown here come from a woman between 40 and 50 years old who had recovered from COVID-19. Both conserved end residues are part of each CDR3. A D gene is named only where the DNA matches it firmly. A row's size may be missing; if present it is once, few, many or a size class.

DNA | CDR3 | V | size | J | D
TGCAGCGTCAGGGGTTCCTACGAGCAGTACTTC | CSVRGSYEQYF | TRBV29-1 | . | TRBJ2-7 | .
TGCGCCAGCAGCTGGGGACAAACAGCTAACTATGGCTACACCTTC | CASSWGQTANYGYTF | TRBV5-1 | . | TRBJ1-2 | .
TGTGCCAGCAGAACCGGGACAGGCCCCACAGATACGCAGTATTTT | CASRTGTGPTDTQYF | TRBV6-5 | . | TRBJ2-3 | TRBD1
TGTGCCAGCAGCTTAGCCAGCGGAGGGGCGGACGGATCACCCCTCCACTTT | CASSLASGGADGSPLHF | TRBV7-6 | few | TRBJ1-6 | .
TGTGCCACCAGTGATTCTAGCCAGGGCTACACCTTC | CATSDSSQGYTF | TRBV24-1 | . | TRBJ1-2 | .
TGTGCCAGCAGCTTATCCCCTCCAGGGGCGAACTACGAGCAGTACTTC | CASSLSPPGANYEQYF | TRBV7-8 | . | TRBJ2-7 | .
TGTGCCAGCAGCCAAGAACGGGTCCAAGAGACCCAGTACTTC | CASSQERVQETQYF | TRBV3-1/TRBV3-2 | . | TRBJ2-5 | .
TGTGCCAGCAGCGTAAGGGGGGAGGGAATGAACACTGAAGCTTTCTTT | CASSVRGEGMNTEAFF | TRBV9 | . | TRBJ1-1 | .
TGTGCCAGCAGTCGACAGTATAGCAATCAGCCCCAGCATTTT | CASSRQYSNQPQHF | TRBV3-1/TRBV3-2 | . | TRBJ1-5 | .
TGTGCCACGCCAAATCAGGAGAACACCGGGGAGCTGTTTTTT | CATPNQENTGELFF | TRBV2 | . | TRBJ2-2 | .
TGTGCCAGCTCATACCAACAGGGAACTGGAAACACCATATATTTT | CASSYQQGTGNTIYF | TRBV28 | . | TRBJ1-3 | .
TGTGCCAGCAGTGCCCGCCCGGGACTAGCGGGGGGAGAGCAGTACTTC | CASSARPGLAGGEQYF | TRBV6-1 | . | TRBJ2-7 | TRBD2
TGTGCCACCAGCAGTGGGACAGCCGGCTATAATTCACCCCTCCACTTT | CATSSGTAGYNSPLHF | TRBV15 | . | TRBJ1-6 | TRBD1
TGTGCCAGCAGCTTAGTTAGCGGGGGGGCCTTAGATACGCAGTATTTT | CASSLVSGGALDTQYF | TRBV11-2 | . | TRBJ2-3 | TRBD2
TGCGCCAGCAGCGCTGCCGGGACAGCGAACACCGGGGAGCTGTTTTTT | CASSAAGTANTGELFF | TRBV5-1 | . | TRBJ2-2 | TRBD1
TGCGCCAGCAGCCATCCGGGACAGAGGACCGGGGAGCTGTTTTTT | CASSHPGQRTGELFF | TRBV4-1 | . | TRBJ2-2 | TRBD1
TGTGCCAGCAGTTACTCCCAGGTCTCGGAGCAGTACTTC | CASSYSQVSEQYF | TRBV6-5 | once | TRBJ2-7 | .